These 21 T cell receptor beta chains share one sample of origin, sequenced in a study of blood T cell repertoires in COVID-19. The method was immunoSEQ multiplex PCR; TCRdb's version includes in-frame clones alone and lacks a portion of them. The table shows about 480,000 clones, with roughly 89% occurring only once. The sample comprised peripheral blood. Receptors originate from a woman aged 50 to 60 with COVID-19, enrolled during active disease.

V usage is TRBV2 and J usage is TRBJ2-3; 7 nucleotides agree with TRBD1. The CDR3 sequence is 16 residues long. With 5 bases clipped from V and 2 bases from J, the junction kept 10 bases outside the gene matches. Germline V CDR1 and CDR2: SNHLY, FYNNEI. CDR3 in amino acids: CASSLLPGQITDTQYF. CDR3 coding DNA: TGTGCCAGCAGTCTCTTACCGGGACAGATCACAGATACGCAGTATTTT. Combining the CDR3 with reference TRBV2 and TRBJ2-3 gives the whole variable domain EPEVTQTPSHQVTQMGQEVILRCVPISNHLYFYWYRQILGQKVEFLVSFYNNEISEKSEIFDDQFSVERPDGSNFTLKIRSTKLEDSAMYFCASSLLPGQITDTQYFGPGTRLTVL.

The rearrangement uses TRBV5-1 and TRBJ2-2, with D perhaps TRBD2 (6 bases). The CDR3 loop spans 17 amino acids. Germline V gene sequence: CDR1 SGHRS, CDR2 YFSETQ. Trimming removed 0 bases at V and 5 bases at J, with 17 bases between. The DNA of the CDR3 is TGCGCCAGCAGCTTGGGATTGCGGACCGCGGGGACCGGGGAGCTGTTTTTT. The encoded protein is CASSLGLRTAGTGELFF.

Turning to this clone: Other DNA sequences from this sample encode an identical CDR3 as well. The rearrangement uses TRBV5-6 and TRBJ1-1; D call uncertain. Trimming took off 7 bases at V and 1 base at J, with 8 bases between the two ends. The CDR3 sequence is 12 residues long. Looked up from germline, CDR1 is SGHDT and CDR2 is YYEEEE. This chain's CDR3 is CASSPGNTEAFF. CDR3 DNA sequence: TGTGCCAGCTCCCCCGGGAACACTGAAGCTTTCTTT.

As to this clone: This sample also contains other DNA sequences that code for the same CDR3. The J gene is TRBJ1-2, the V gene TRBV12-3 or TRBV12-4; D is unclear. The CDR3 runs to 12 residues. Trimming cost V 5 bases and J 1 base, with 5 bases left between them. Here the CDR3 reads CASSPVNYGYTF. The CDR3 nucleotides read TGTGCCAGCAGTCCTGTTAACTATGGCTACACCTTC.

The gene calls are TRBV7-8 and TRBJ1-1, with 10 bases fitting TRBD1. The CDR3 totals 13 residues. Trimming cost V 1 base and J 12 bases; bases outside gene matches: 5. Germline V lookup: CDR1 SGHVS, CDR2 FQNEAQ. The CDR3 region is CASSLVGTGETFF. The CDR3 nucleotides read TGTGCCAGCAGCTTAGTAGGGACAGGGGAAACTTTCTTT.

The CDR3 protein is CASSEPGQGSGYTF. The DNA of the CDR3 is TGCGCCAGCAGCGAGCCCGGACAGGGGTCTGGCTACACCTTC. V gene TRBV5-1 combines with J gene TRBJ1-2; 9 bases line up with TRBD1. The V gene's germline CDR1 is SGHRS and CDR2 YFSETQ. Trimming at V came to 4 bases and at J to 7 bases, leaving 8 bases not matched to a gene. The CDR3 loop spans 14 amino acids.

The V gene is TRBV5-1, the J gene TRBJ1-3; D is possibly TRBD1 (6 bases). CDR1 and CDR2 (germline): SGHRS, YFSETQ. This CDR3 is built from 14 residues. V was cut by 3 bases and J by 0 bases, with 7 bases left in between. CDR3 nucleotide sequence: TGCGCCAGCAGCTCACAGGGCTCTGGAAACACCATATATTTT. It encodes CASSSQGSGNTIYF.

The rearrangement joins TRBV7-9 to TRBJ1-1; D unclear. Germline V lookup: CDR1 SEHNR, CDR2 FQNEAQ (reference sequence). The CDR3 totals 11 residues. V was pared by 5 bases and J by 2 bases, with 3 bases between. CDR3 in DNA: TGTGCCAGCAGCCTAAACACTGAAGCTTTCTTT. It is translated as CASSLNTEAFF.

The chain couples TRBV12-3 or TRBV12-4 to TRBJ1-2; D is possibly TRBD1 (5 bases). This CDR3 contains 13 residues. Trimming took 6 bases from V and 2 from J, leaving 10 bases between them. Here the CDR3 reads CASSIDSNYGYTF. In DNA, the CDR3 is TGTGCCAGCAGCATTGACAGCAACTATGGCTACACCTTC.

This clone was counted once. V usage is TRBV2 and J usage is TRBJ2-5; D possibly corresponds to TRBD2 (7 bases). Germline V gene sequence: CDR1 SNHLY, CDR2 FYNNEI. The CDR3 consists of 16 residues. V was shortened by 3 bases and J by 2 bases, with 16 bases between the two germline ends. The CDR3 nucleotides are TGTGCCAGCAGTGACTTCGGGGGGCTACCTCAAGAGACCCAGTACTTC. This codes for CASSDFGGLPQETQYF.

This chain uses TRBV5-1 with TRBJ1-2; 8 nucleotides agree with TRBD1. The CDR3 length is 16 residues. The V gene's germline CDR1 is SGHRS and CDR2 YFSETQ. V was clipped by 2 bases and J by 0 bases; unmatched bases: 6. The DNA for the CDR3 is TGCGCCAGCAGCTTAAGGACAGGGACCTCTAACTATGGCTACACCTTC. This gives the protein CASSLRTGTSNYGYTF.

The chain combines TRBV19 with TRBJ2-7; TRBD2 matches 7 bases. The length of the CDR3 is 14 residues. The V gene end was trimmed by 5 bases and the J gene end by 8 bases; junction bases not matched to a gene: 12. The germline gives CDR1 LNHDA, CDR2 SQIVND (reference sequence). The CDR3, as DNA: TGTGCCAGTAGTGAAACGGGAGGATCGACCCAGCAGTACTTC. Translated: CASSETGGSTQQYF.

The chain carries TRBV15 and TRBJ1-4; 7 bases agree with TRBD1. This CDR3 spans 12 amino acids. J was trimmed by 8 bases and V by 3 bases; bases with no gene match: 0. Germline assignment: CDR1 LNHNV and CDR2 YYDKDF (reference sequence). The chain's CDR3 is CATSRDREKLFF. The CDR3 coding sequence is TGTGCCACCAGCAGGGACAGGGAAAAACTGTTTTTT. The whole variable domain, filled in from reference TRBV15 and TRBJ1-4, reads DAMVIQNPRYQVTQFGKPVTLSCSQTLNHNVMYWYQQKSSQAPKLLFHYYDKDFNNEADTPDNFQSRRPNTSFCFLDIRSPGLGDTAMYLCATSRDREKLFFGSGTQLSVL.

This clone was counted between two and nine times. The gene calls are TRBV5-5 and TRBJ1-5, with D uncertain. Germline V gene lookup returns CDR1 SGHKS and CDR2 YYEKEE (reference sequence). CDR3 length: 14 residues. V shed 0 bases and J shed 7 bases, with 11 bases lying between them. This CDR3 reads CASSLDVQEQPQHF. In DNA form, the CDR3 reads TGTGCCAGCAGCTTGGATGTGCAGGAACAGCCCCAGCATTTT. Using reference TRBV5-5 and TRBJ1-5 for the parts outside the CDR3, the full variable domain is DAGVTQSPTHLIKTRGQQVTLRCSPISGHKSVSWYQQVLGQGPQFIFQYYEKEERGRGNFPDRFSARQFPNYSSELNVNALLLGDSALYLCASSLDVQEQPQHFGDGTRLSIL.

This clone was observed a few times. CDR3 sequence reads: CASTGGYTF. Written as DNA, the CDR3 is TGTGCCAGCACCGGTGGCTACACCTTC. The chain joins TRBV2 to TRBJ1-2; D gene unclear. With 7 bases removed from V and 7 bases from J, the gap between germline ends came to 4 bases. CDR1 is SNHLY and CDR2 is FYNNEI in the germline V gene. This CDR3 has 9 residues.

V usage is TRBV3-1 (or the pseudogene TRBV3-2) and J usage is TRBJ1-1; tentative D call: TRBD1 (5 bases). From germline, CDR1 is LGHDT and CDR2 YNNKEL (reference sequence). V shed 8 bases and J shed 0 bases, with 10 bases lying between them. CDR3 length: 13 amino acids. CDR3 sequence reads: CASDSTVNTEAFF. CDR3 nucleotide sequence: TGTGCCAGCGATTCGACAGTGAACACTGAAGCTTTCTTT.

A few counts support this clone. The rearrangement uses TRBV29-1 and TRBJ1-1; D remains unclear. This CDR3 is 15 amino acids long. Per the germline V gene, CDR1 is SQVTM and CDR2 is ANQGSEA. V was pared by 1 base and J by 3 bases, with 15 bases between. The CDR3 loop reads CSVEGSGNKDTEAFF. The CDR3, as DNA: TGCAGCGTTGAAGGGTCCGGGAATAAGGACACTGAAGCTTTCTTT.

The CDR3 reads CASSEGGSGAQHF. The DNA of the CDR3 is TGTGCCAGCAGTGAGGGGGGATCCGGGGCCCAGCATTTT. The chain carries TRBV6-1 and TRBJ1-5; a weak D match, TRBD1 (5 bases). Germline CDR1 MNHNS, CDR2 SASEGT. V was trimmed by 3 bases and J by 11 bases, leaving 14 bases between them. The CDR3 totals 13 residues.

V gene TRBV6-5 combines with J gene TRBJ1-5; D gene uncertain. Germline V lookup: CDR1 MNHEY, CDR2 SVGAGI. This CDR3 comprises 13 residues. Trimming stripped 4 bases from V and 5 bases from J, with 9 bases between. The CDR3 region is CASSFTRDQPQHF. The CDR3 DNA is TGTGCCAGCAGTTTTACTCGGGATCAGCCCCAGCATTTT.

The chain combines TRBV12-3 or TRBV12-4 with TRBJ2-1; a weak D match, TRBD2 (5 bases). The CDR3 extends over 13 amino acids. Trimming took 7 bases from V and 5 from J, leaving 12 bases between them. For the CDR3, the DNA is TGTGCCAGCATCCTCAGCGGAAACAATGAGCAGTTCTTC. This translates into CASILSGNNEQFF.

The chain couples TRBV4-1 to TRBJ1-2, with TRBD1 matching 10 bases. The CDR3 sequence is 15 residues long. Looked up from germline, CDR1 is MGHRA and CDR2 is YSYEKL. The J segment lost 5 bases and the V segment lost 4 bases, leaving 7 bases of the junction unmatched. The CDR3 here is CASSPRQGADYGYTF. CDR3 nucleotide sequence: TGCGCCAGCAGCCCCCGACAGGGGGCGGATTATGGCTACACCTTC.